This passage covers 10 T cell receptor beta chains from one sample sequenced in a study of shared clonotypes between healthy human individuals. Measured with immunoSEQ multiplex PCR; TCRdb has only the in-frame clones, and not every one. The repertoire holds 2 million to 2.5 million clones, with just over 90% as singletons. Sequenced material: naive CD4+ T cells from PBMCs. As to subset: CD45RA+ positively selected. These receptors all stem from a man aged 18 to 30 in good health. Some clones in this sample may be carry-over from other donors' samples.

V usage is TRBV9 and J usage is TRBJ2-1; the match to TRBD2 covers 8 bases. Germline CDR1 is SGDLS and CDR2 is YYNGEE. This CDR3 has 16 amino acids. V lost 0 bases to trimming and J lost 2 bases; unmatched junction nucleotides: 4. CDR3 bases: TGTGCCAGCAGCGTAGATGTACTAGCGGCCTACAATGAGCAGTTCTTC. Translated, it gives CASSVDVLAAYNEQFF. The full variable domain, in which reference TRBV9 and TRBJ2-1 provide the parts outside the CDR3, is DSGVTQTPKHLITATGQRVTLRCSPRSGDLSVYWYQQSLDQGLQFLIQYYNGEERAKGNILERFSAQQFPDLHSELNLSSLELGDSALYFCASSVDVLAAYNEQFFGPGTRLTVL.

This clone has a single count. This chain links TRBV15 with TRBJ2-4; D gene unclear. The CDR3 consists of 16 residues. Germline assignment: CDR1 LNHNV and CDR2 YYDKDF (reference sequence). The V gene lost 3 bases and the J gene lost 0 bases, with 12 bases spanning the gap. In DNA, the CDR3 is TGTGCCACCAGCAGGGTTTTAGATATAGCCAAAAACATTCAGTACTTC. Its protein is CATSRVLDIAKNIQYF.

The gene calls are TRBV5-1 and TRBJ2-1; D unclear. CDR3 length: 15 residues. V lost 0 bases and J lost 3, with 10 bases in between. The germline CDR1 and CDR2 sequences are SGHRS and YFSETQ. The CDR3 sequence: CASSLARPDYNEQFF. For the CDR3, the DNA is TGCGCCAGCAGCTTGGCCAGGCCCGACTACAATGAGCAGTTCTTC.

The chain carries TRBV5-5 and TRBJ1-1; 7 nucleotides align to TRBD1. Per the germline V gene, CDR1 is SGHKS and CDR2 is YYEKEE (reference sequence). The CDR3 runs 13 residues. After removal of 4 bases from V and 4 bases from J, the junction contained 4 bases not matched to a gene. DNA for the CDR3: TGTGCCAGCAGCGCGACAGGGACCACTGAAGCTTTCTTT. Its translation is CASSATGTTEAFF.

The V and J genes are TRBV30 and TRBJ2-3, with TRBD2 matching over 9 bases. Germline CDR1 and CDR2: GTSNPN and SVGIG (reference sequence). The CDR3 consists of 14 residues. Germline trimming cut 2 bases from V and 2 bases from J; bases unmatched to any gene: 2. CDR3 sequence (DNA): TGTGCCTGGAGTTCTAGCGGGATCACAGATACGCAGTATTTT. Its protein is CAWSSSGITDTQYF.

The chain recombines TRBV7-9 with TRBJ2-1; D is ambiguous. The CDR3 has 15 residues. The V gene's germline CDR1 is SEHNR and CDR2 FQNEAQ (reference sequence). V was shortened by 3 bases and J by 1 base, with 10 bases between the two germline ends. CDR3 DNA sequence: TGTGCCAGCAGCTTGCTTCGCGGTTCCTACAATGAGCAGTTCTTC. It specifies CASSLLRGSYNEQFF.

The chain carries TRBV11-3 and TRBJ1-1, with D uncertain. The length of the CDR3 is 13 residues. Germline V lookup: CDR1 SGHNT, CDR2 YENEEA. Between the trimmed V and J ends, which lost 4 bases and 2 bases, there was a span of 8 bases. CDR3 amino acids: CASSSAENTEAFF. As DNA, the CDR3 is TGTGCCAGCAGCTCGGCCGAAAACACTGAAGCTTTCTTT. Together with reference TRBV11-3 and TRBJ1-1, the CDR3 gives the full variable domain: EAGVVQSPRYKIIEKKQPVAFWCNPISGHNTLYWYLQNLGQGPELLIRYENEEAVDDSQLPKDRFSAERLKGVDSTLKIQPAELGDSAVYLCASSSAENTEAFFGQGTRLTVV.

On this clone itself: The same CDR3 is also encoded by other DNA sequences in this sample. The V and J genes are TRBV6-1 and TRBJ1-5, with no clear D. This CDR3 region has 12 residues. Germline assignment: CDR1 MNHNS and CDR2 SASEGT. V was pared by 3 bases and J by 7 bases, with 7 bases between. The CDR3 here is CASSDLQQPQHF. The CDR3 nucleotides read TGTGCCAGCAGTGATTTACAGCAGCCCCAGCATTTT.

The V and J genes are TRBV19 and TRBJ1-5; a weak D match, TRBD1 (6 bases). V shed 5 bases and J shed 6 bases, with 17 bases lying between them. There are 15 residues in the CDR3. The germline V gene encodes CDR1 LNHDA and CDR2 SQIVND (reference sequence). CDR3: CASSPRQVLSQPQHF. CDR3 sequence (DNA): TGTGCCAGTAGTCCCCGACAGGTCTTAAGTCAGCCCCAGCATTTT. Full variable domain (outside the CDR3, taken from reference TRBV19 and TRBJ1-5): DGGITQSPKYLFRKEGQNVTLSCEQNLNHDAMYWYRQDPGQGLRLIYYSQIVNDFQKGDIAEGYSVSREKKESFPLTVTSAQKNPTAFYLCASSPRQVLSQPQHFGDGTRLSIL.

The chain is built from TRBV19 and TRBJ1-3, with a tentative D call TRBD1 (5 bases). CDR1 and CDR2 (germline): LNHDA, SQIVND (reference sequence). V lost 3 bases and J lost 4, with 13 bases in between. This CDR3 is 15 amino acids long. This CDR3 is CASSMGTVQGNTIYF. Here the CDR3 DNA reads TGTGCCAGTAGTATGGGGACGGTCCAAGGAAACACCATATATTTT. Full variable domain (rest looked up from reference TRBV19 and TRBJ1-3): DGGITQSPKYLFRKEGQNVTLSCEQNLNHDAMYWYRQDPGQGLRLIYYSQIVNDFQKGDIAEGYSVSREKKESFPLTVTSAQKNPTAFYLCASSMGTVQGNTIYFGEGSWLTVV.